This TCR beta chain was sequenced in a study of T cell responses to AZD1222 COVID-19 vaccine. The assay was immunoSEQ multiplex PCR, and TCRdb's table has in-frame clones only and misses some. The sample consists of roughly 200,000 clones, about 89% of them appearing once. CDR1 and CDR2 (germline): SGHVS, FQNEAQ. V dropped 3 bases and J dropped 5; count of bases not matched to a gene: 7. This CDR3 has 14 residues. The chain joins TRBV7-8 to TRBJ2-7; TRBD1 aligns across 7 bases. The source is an adult who received the AZD1222 COVID-19 vaccine. Specimen: peripheral blood, collected 28 days after the second AZD1222 dose. The CDR3 bases are TGTGCCAGCAGCTTGGGTGACAGGGTCAACGAGCAGTACTTC. Protein sequence: CASSLGDRVNEQYF.